A single TCR beta chain is shown here with its context. Germline V lookup: CDR1 MGHDK, CDR2 SYGVNS. Between the trimmed V and J ends, which lost 8 bases and 3 bases, there was a span of 17 bases. This CDR3 spans 15 amino acids. The sample belongs to a study of blood T cell repertoires in COVID-19. Study details: Samples came from the United States, Italy and Spain, spanning acute and convalescent COVID-19. PBMCs, B-cell-depleted T cells, or T cells were the source of the cDNA or gDNA that made up the material.

Source study methods: Reference gene primer amplification gave nucleated cell count estimates. Libraries were prepared by immunoSEQ multiplex PCR; TCRdb keeps only in-frame clonotypes and omits some of them. That table supplies the V and J calls and clone size; D and trimming were determined from the DNA. The data show approximately 110,000 clones, 80% to 90% seen once. This receptor was obtained from a woman at least 80 years old with acute or convalescent COVID-19. The J gene is TRBJ1-3, the V gene TRBV25-1; D might be TRBD1 (5 bases). Sequencing was done on a sample of peripheral blood. The CDR3 reads CASSASGWVGNTIYF. The CDR3 DNA follows: TGTGCCAGCTCTGCTTCAGGGTGGGTTGGAAACACCATATATTTT.